The 21 T cell receptor beta chains reported below all come from one sample, sequenced in a study of T cell repertoires in cytomegalovirus infection. Via MiXCR, TCRdb re-called the reads, giving one row per CDR3 protein. Of almost 550,000 distinct CDR3 sequences listed, 15% to 20% are singletons. The sequenced material came from CD8+ T cells from PBMCs. Receptors originate from a human donor in good health (CMV status not recorded). Some clones in this sample may be carry-over from other donors' samples.

There are many counts of this clonotype. This chain joins TRBV28 and TRBJ2-1; 10 bases match TRBD2. The length of the CDR3 is 17 residues. V was clipped by 4 bases and J by 0 bases; unmatched bases: 6. Germline V gene data show CDR1 as MDHEN and CDR2 as SYDVKM. The CDR3 DNA reads as TGTGCCAGCAGTTCACGGACTAGCGGTATCTCCTACAATGAGCAGTTCTTC. This translates into CASSSRTSGISYNEQFF. The entire variable domain, with the rest obtained from reference TRBV28 and TRBJ2-1, is as follows: DVKVTQSSRYLVKRTGEKVFLECVQDMDHENMFWYRQDPGLGLRLIYFSYDVKMKEKGDIPEGYSVSREKKERFSLILESASTNQTSMYLCASSSRTSGISYNEQFFGPGTRLTVL.

This clonotype was observed many times. J is TRBJ2-2 and V is TRBV7-9, with D unclear. CDR3 length: 13 amino acids. Trimming removed 0 bases from V and 7 bases from J, with 6 bases in between. Per germline, CDR1 SEHNR and CDR2 FQNEAQ (reference sequence). CDR3 nucleotide sequence: TGTGCCAGCAGCTTAGCCGAAAGCGGGGAGCTGTTTTTT. This gives the protein CASSLAESGELFF.

The chain has TRBV27 and TRBJ2-5; 9 nucleotides align to TRBD1. After removal of 4 bases from V and 4 bases from J, the junction contained 13 bases not matched to a gene. In germline, CDR1 is MNHEY, CDR2 SMNVEV (reference sequence). The CDR3 runs 17 residues. CDR3 amino acids: CASSWGGLQGARETQYF. As DNA, the CDR3 is TGTGCCAGCAGTTGGGGCGGCCTACAGGGGGCGCGAGAGACCCAGTACTTC.

Turning to this clonotype: A much larger clone differs from this one at a single base, so this may be a read error. The rearrangement joins TRBV28 to TRBJ1-1, with D unresolved. CDR1 MDHEN and CDR2 SYDVKM come from the germline V gene. This CDR3 has 17 amino acids. Trimming took 3 bases from V and 1 from J, leaving 18 bases between them. The DNA of the CDR3 is TGTGCCAGCAGTTTGCCCCAGGCTTCCCCTGCGAACACTGAAGCTTTCTTT. Its translation is CASSLPQASPANTEAFF.

This clonotype has ten or more counts. This chain uses TRBV7-9 with TRBJ2-2, with D perhaps assigned TRBD1 or TRBD2 (6 bases each). Germline V gene sequence: CDR1 SEHNR, CDR2 FQNEAQ (reference sequence). V was pared by 10 bases and J by 4 bases, with 22 bases between. The CDR3 extends over 16 amino acids. CDR3 sequence (DNA): TGTGCCAACCTCCCCCCCCGACAGGAGGGCACCGGGGAGCTGTTTTTT. This translates into CANLPPRQEGTGELFF.

The table lists this clonotype with a count of one. A much larger clone lies a single base off, so this may be a read error. The chain employs TRBV14 and TRBJ2-7; the match to TRBD2 covers 12 bases. Trimming took 0 bases from V and 1 from J; bases not matched to a gene: 1. This CDR3 contains 16 residues. CDR1 SGHDN and CDR2 FVKESK come from the germline V gene. CDR3 in DNA: TGTGCCAGCAGCCAAGAAGGACTAGCGGGGTCCTACGAGCAGTACTTC. The encoded protein is CASSQEGLAGSYEQYF.

This clonotype was seen a handful of times. One end of the junction does not line up with germline, which may come from a read error. The chain combines TRBV4-1 with TRBJ2-7; no reliable D call. The CDR3 extends over 15 amino acids. CDR1 MGHRA and CDR2 YSYEKL come from the germline V gene. CDR3 residues: CASSQDEAELYEQYF. In DNA form, the CDR3 reads TGTGCCAGCAGCCAAGATGAAGCTGAACTCTACGAGCAGTACTTC.

V gene TRBV6-8 combines with J gene TRBJ2-1, with 12 bases identical to TRBD2. Trimming cost V 8 bases and J 8 bases; bases outside gene matches: 1. Germline V lookup: CDR1 MNHGY, CDR2 SAAAGT. The CDR3 extends over 12 amino acids. The DNA of the CDR3 is TGTGCCAGCGGGACTAGCGGGTATGAGCAGTTCTTC. This encodes CASGTSGYEQFF.

This clonotype was counted many times. CDR3 in amino acids: CASSFPFQATGEQFF. DNA of the CDR3: TGTGCCAGCAGCTTCCCGTTTCAAGCCACAGGGGAGCAGTTCTTC. The chain combines TRBV11-1 with TRBJ2-1; perhaps TRBD1 as D (6 bases). The CDR3 is 15 amino acids. The germline V and J ends were trimmed by 3 bases and 10 bases, with 19 bases remaining between them. Per the germline V gene, CDR1 is SGHAT and CDR2 is FQDESV (reference sequence).

This clonotype was seen repeatedly, ten times or more. The V gene is TRBV7-2, the J gene TRBJ1-5; D might be TRBD1 (5 bases). Trimming shortened V by 5 bases and J by 7 bases, and 21 bases separated the two germline ends. CDR1 and CDR2 from the germline V gene are SGHTA and FQGNSA. CDR3 length: 16 amino acids. The CDR3 coding sequence is TGTGCCAGCAGCGCACGGGACTCCCCGGCTGGGCAGCCCCAGCATTTT. Translating it yields CASSARDSPAGQPQHF.

About this clonotype itself: A read error is likely, as this CDR3 ends without the conserved phenylalanine or tryptophan. CDR3: CASSLGNLRGQGRYEQYL. CDR3 nucleotide sequence: TGTGCCAGTAGTTTAGGGAATCTTCGGGGACAGGGACGATACGAGCAGTACTTA. The gene calls are TRBV12-3 or TRBV12-4 and TRBJ2-7; the match to TRBD1 covers 9 bases. CDR3 length: 18 residues.

The table lists this clonotype with many counts. J is TRBJ2-5 and V is TRBV27; 12 positions match TRBD1. Germline CDR1 is MNHEY and CDR2 is SMNVEV (reference sequence). The CDR3 has 16 amino acids. The J segment lost 5 bases and the V segment lost 3 bases, leaving 7 bases of the junction unmatched. The DNA of the CDR3 is TGTGCCAGCAGTTTTGCGGGACAGGGGGCACGGGAGACCCAGTACTTC. This gives the protein CASSFAGQGARETQYF.

This clonotype was seen a few times. V gene TRBV30 combines with J gene TRBJ1-1, with a weak D call TRBD1 (5 bases). Germline-derived CDR1 and CDR2 are GTSNPN and SVGIG (reference sequence). The CDR3 loop spans 12 amino acids. The V end was cut by 4 bases, the J end by 3 bases, with 9 bases between. CDR3: CAWTGGYTEAFF. In DNA, the CDR3 is TGTGCCTGGACCGGGGGATACACTGAAGCTTTCTTT.

This clonotype was observed many times. The CDR3 here is CASRSSPIQGANYGYTF. The CDR3 nucleotides read TGTGCCAGTAGATCCTCTCCTATTCAGGGAGCTAACTATGGCTACACCTTC. The chain recombines TRBV19 with TRBJ1-2, with TRBD1 as a possible D gene (5 bases). Germline-derived CDR1 and CDR2 are LNHDA and SQIVND (reference sequence). V was pared by 6 bases and J by 0 bases, with 20 bases between. The CDR3 spans 17 residues. The variable domain in full, completed from reference TRBV19 and TRBJ1-2, reads DGGITQSPKYLFRKEGQNVTLSCEQNLNHDAMYWYRQDPGQGLRLIYYSQIVNDFQKGDIAEGYSVSREKKESFPLTVTSAQKNPTAFYLCASRSSPIQGANYGYTFGSGTRLTVV.

This clonotype was counted at least ten times. The V gene is TRBV2, the J gene TRBJ1-5; D remains ambiguous. CDR1 and CDR2 from the germline V gene are SNHLY and FYNNEI. V was clipped by 1 base and J by 9 bases, with 13 bases between them. The CDR3 extends over 14 amino acids. This chain's CDR3 is CASSEEVAWGPQHF. The CDR3 DNA sequence: TGTGCCAGCAGTGAAGAGGTAGCCTGGGGGCCCCAGCATTTT.

The chain combines TRBV7-9 with TRBJ2-5; D ambiguous. Germline CDR1 reads SEHNR; CDR2 reads FQNEAQ (reference sequence). Deletions cut 3 bases from V and 1 base from J, with 9 bases between. The CDR3 contains 14 residues. CDR3 sequence reads: CASSFPGSQETQYF. DNA of the CDR3: TGTGCCAGCAGCTTTCCAGGCTCCCAAGAGACCCAGTACTTC.

V is TRBV28 and J is TRBJ2-7, with 7 bases identical to TRBD1. CDR3 length: 15 amino acids. Germline V gene sequence: CDR1 MDHEN, CDR2 SYDVKM. Germline trimming cut 3 bases from V and 2 bases from J; bases unmatched to any gene: 7. The CDR3 DNA is TGTGCCAGCAGTTTGGTAACAGGGGAAGCCTACGAGCAGTACTTC. It specifies CASSLVTGEAYEQYF.

This clonotype was detected ten times or more. The chain joins TRBV7-9 to TRBJ1-1; D is unclear. Trimming took off 3 bases at V and 4 bases at J, with 12 bases between the two ends. The germline gives CDR1 SEHNR, CDR2 FQNEAQ (reference sequence). This CDR3 comprises 14 residues. The CDR3 spells CASSFDAAATEAFF. For the CDR3, the DNA is TGTGCCAGCAGCTTCGACGCGGCGGCCACTGAAGCTTTCTTT.

Only a few counts were recorded for this clonotype. This CDR3 is CAISEQGAANQPQHF. The CDR3, as DNA: TGTGCCATCAGTGAGCAGGGGGCGGCTAATCAGCCCCAGCATTTT. V is TRBV10-3 and J is TRBJ1-5, with 8 bases that match TRBD1. The CDR3 is made up of 15 amino acids. Germline V gene sequence: CDR1 ENHRY, CDR2 SYGVKD. The trim removed 2 bases at V and 4 bases at J, leaving 4 bases unmatched.

This clonotype was seen many times. The rearrangement uses TRBV7-2 and TRBJ2-3; D may be TRBD2 (6 bases). CDR1 is SGHTA, CDR2 FQGNSA, per germline. The V end lost 5 bases, the J end lost 6 bases, and 15 bases lay between the germline ends. There are 14 residues in the CDR3. The CDR3 DNA follows: TGTGCCAGCAGCCTTGCGGGGCGCTTCGATACGCAGTATTTT. It translates to CASSLAGRFDTQYF.

There are many counts of this clonotype. The gene calls are TRBV10-2 and TRBJ2-1, with 7 bases matching TRBD2. CDR3 length: 16 amino acids. V trimming: 2 bases; J trimming: 7 bases; junction bases outside the gene matches: 11. CDR1 and CDR2 (germline): WSHSY, SAAADI. CDR3 amino acids: CASSELLRGVGNEQFF. CDR3 bases: TGCGCCAGCAGTGAGCTTCTACGGGGGGTCGGGAATGAGCAGTTCTTC.